The 17 T cell receptor beta chains below all came from one sample that was sequenced in a study of blood T cell repertoires in COVID-19. The assay was immunoSEQ multiplex PCR, and TCRdb's table has in-frame clones only and misses some. This sample carries 200,000 to 250,000 clones, less than 90% of them seen once, and the ten largest clones take roughly 18%. The source material was peripheral blood. Every receptor here comes from a woman of 80 years or more with active or convalescent COVID-19.

The gene calls are TRBV27 and TRBJ2-1, with TRBD2 identical over 10 bases. The germline V gene has CDR1 MNHEY and CDR2 SMNVEV (reference sequence). CDR3 length: 16 residues. Trimming cost V 3 bases and J 7 bases; bases outside gene matches: 9. CDR3 sequence: CASSLSSGSKRNEQFF. CDR3 sequence (DNA): TGTGCCAGCAGTTTGTCTAGCGGGAGCAAGAGGAATGAGCAGTTCTTC.

In DNA form, the CDR3 reads TGTGCCAGCTCACCCATCGGGACAGGGGGCTACGAGCAGTACTTC. Translated: CASSPIGTGGYEQYF. The chain carries TRBV18 and TRBJ2-7, with 11 bases identical to TRBD1. The CDR3 totals 15 residues. Germline V lookup: CDR1 KGHSH, CDR2 LQKENI. Trimming at V came to 3 bases and at J to 3 bases, leaving 4 bases not matched to a gene.

This sequence joins TRBV19 and TRBJ1-5, with TRBD1 matching over 8 bases. CDR1 LNHDA and CDR2 SQIVND come from the germline V gene (reference sequence). The length of the CDR3 is 16 residues. V shed 5 bases and J 1 base; nucleotides not matched to a gene: 7. CDR3 protein: CASSAHRGGSNQPQHF. CDR3 in DNA: TGTGCCAGTAGTGCCCACAGGGGGGGAAGCAATCAGCCCCAGCATTTT. Variable domain in full (rest from reference TRBV19 and TRBJ1-5): DGGITQSPKYLFRKEGQNVTLSCEQNLNHDAMYWYRQDPGQGLRLIYYSQIVNDFQKGDIAEGYSVSREKKESFPLTVTSAQKNPTAFYLCASSAHRGGSNQPQHFGDGTRLSIL.

This clone was picked up many times. This chain joins TRBV18 and TRBJ1-5; D gene uncertain. The germline gives CDR1 KGHSH, CDR2 LQKENI. V was clipped by 2 bases and J by 5 bases, with 7 bases between them. CDR3 size: 13 residues. The CDR3: CASSPTSDQPQHF. CDR3 sequence (DNA): TGTGCCAGCTCACCAACCAGTGATCAGCCCCAGCATTTT.

The rearrangement joins TRBV9 to TRBJ2-5; 9 positions match TRBD2. The CDR3 is 16 amino acids. With V trimmed by 3 bases and J by 4 bases, 10 bases remained unmatched. CDR1 is SGDLS, CDR2 YYNGEE, per germline. For the CDR3, the DNA is TGTGCCAGCAGCGAGGGGAGCGGGGGGCTCGGAGAGACCCAGTACTTC. Translated: CASSEGSGGLGETQYF.

The chain links TRBV18 to TRBJ2-4; 7 positions agree with TRBD1. CDR1 and CDR2 (germline): KGHSH, LQKENI. The length of the CDR3 is 14 residues. With 2 bases clipped from V and 6 bases from J, the junction kept 4 bases outside the gene matches. CDR3: CASSPGDRGNIQYF. CDR3 DNA sequence: TGTGCCAGCTCACCAGGGGACAGAGGAAACATTCAGTACTTC.

The V and J genes are TRBV6-5 and TRBJ2-7; 10 bases are shared with TRBD1. The germline V gene has CDR1 MNHEY and CDR2 SVGAGI. Trimming cost V 6 bases and J 3 bases; bases outside gene matches: 5. There are 14 residues in the CDR3. The CDR3 is CASRTDRGSYEQYF. CDR3 bases: TGTGCCAGCAGAACGGACAGGGGGAGCTACGAGCAGTACTTC.

This clone has a handful of counts. The rearrangement joins TRBV7-9 to TRBJ1-2, with TRBD1 matching over 7 bases. Germline CDR1 is SEHNR and CDR2 is FQNEAQ (reference sequence). J gave up 6 bases and V 1 base, and 5 bases lay outside the gene matches. The CDR3 consists of 14 residues. The CDR3 DNA reads as TGTGCCAGCAGCTTAGGACAGGGAGCGGATGGCTACACCTTC. Its translation is CASSLGQGADGYTF.

This clone was seen a single time. V gene TRBV23-1 combines with J gene TRBJ1-6, with D perhaps TRBD1 (5 bases). TRBV23-1 is reported as an ORF; its role is uncertain. The CDR3 extends over 15 amino acids. V was cut by 0 bases and J by 10 bases, with 13 bases left in between. The CDR3 is CASSQSAGVRSPLHF. The CDR3 DNA reads as TGCGCCAGCAGTCAATCGGCGGGGGTTAGGTCACCCCTCCACTTT.

The gene calls are TRBV29-1 and TRBJ2-1, with TRBD2 matching over 8 bases. The germline CDR1 and CDR2 sequences are SQVTM and ANQGSEA. Trimming at V came to 1 base and at J to 8 bases, leaving 4 bases not matched to a gene. This CDR3 comprises 13 residues. The CDR3 DNA follows: TGCAGCGTTGAAGTCGGGACTAGAGATGAGCAGTTCTTC. It yields the protein CSVEVGTRDEQFF.

The V gene is TRBV9, the J gene TRBJ1-2; D remains ambiguous. Germline V gene lookup returns CDR1 SGDLS and CDR2 YYNGEE. Trimming left V 4 bases short and J 7 bases short, with 14 bases between. The CDR3 runs to 13 residues. The chain's CDR3 is CASSPERESGYTF. CDR3 nucleotides: TGTGCCAGCAGCCCGGAGAGGGAGAGTGGCTACACCTTC.

The chain joins TRBV7-2 to TRBJ1-1; possibly TRBD1 for D (5 bases). This CDR3 spans 13 amino acids. CDR1 and CDR2 (germline): SGHTA, FQGNSA. V lost 1 base and J lost 7, with 10 bases in between. Written as DNA, the CDR3 is TGTGCCAGCAGCTTAGTCAGGGTCAATGAAGCTTTCTTT. Translating gives CASSLVRVNEAFF.

The chain carries TRBV19 and TRBJ2-5, with 10 positions matching TRBD2. The CDR3 runs to 14 residues. The V gene's germline CDR1 is LNHDA and CDR2 SQIVND (reference sequence). J gave up 4 bases and V 8 bases, and 7 bases lay outside the gene matches. CDR3 nucleotides: TGTGCCAGTTCAAGCGGGAGGGCCGGAGAGACCCAGTACTTC. Translated: CASSSGRAGETQYF.

The chain employs TRBV27 and TRBJ2-7; D gene unclear. The length of the CDR3 is 14 residues. Trimming removed 3 bases from V and 3 bases from J, with 12 bases in between. CDR1 and CDR2 from the germline V gene are MNHEY and SMNVEV (reference sequence). The CDR3 reads CASSFSRQSYEQYF. Here the CDR3 DNA reads TGTGCCAGCAGTTTTTCCAGGCAGAGCTACGAGCAGTACTTC.

The CDR3 protein is CASSLFQGTGYTF. For the CDR3, the DNA is TGTGCCAGCAGCCTTTTCCAGGGGACTGGCTACACCTTC. The genes are TRBV7-9 and TRBJ1-2, with TRBD1 as a possible D gene (6 bases). Germline assignment: CDR1 SEHNR and CDR2 FQNEAQ (reference sequence). CDR3 length: 13 residues. V gave up 5 bases and J gave up 7 bases, with 14 bases separating them.

The rearrangement links TRBV19 to TRBJ2-1, with a tentative D call TRBD2 (6 bases). Between the trimmed V and J ends, which lost 4 bases and 9 bases, there was a span of 19 bases. Germline V gives CDR1 LNHDA, CDR2 SQIVND (reference sequence). The CDR3 length is 15 residues. The DNA of the CDR3 is TGTGCCAGTAGTAACCCCGGGACTGCCCCAATTGAGCAGTTCTTC. Its protein is CASSNPGTAPIEQFF.

The genes are TRBV2 and TRBJ1-1; TRBD1 might be the D (5 bases). Germline V gene lookup returns CDR1 SNHLY and CDR2 FYNNEI. The CDR3 totals 13 residues. Trimming took 4 bases from V and 1 from J, leaving 7 bases between them. The CDR3 spells CASSGGENTEAFF. For the CDR3, the DNA is TGTGCCAGCAGTGGGGGGGAGAACACTGAAGCTTTCTTT.